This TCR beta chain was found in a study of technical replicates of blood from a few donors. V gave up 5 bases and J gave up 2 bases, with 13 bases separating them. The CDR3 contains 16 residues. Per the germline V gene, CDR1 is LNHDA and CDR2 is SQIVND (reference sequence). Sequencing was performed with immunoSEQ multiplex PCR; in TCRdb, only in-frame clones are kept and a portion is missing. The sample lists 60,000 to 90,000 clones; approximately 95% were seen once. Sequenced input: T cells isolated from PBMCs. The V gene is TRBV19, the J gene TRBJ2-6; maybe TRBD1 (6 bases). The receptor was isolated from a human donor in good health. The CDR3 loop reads CASSSSGAAGANVLTF. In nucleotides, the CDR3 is TGTGCCAGTAGTTCTTCAGGGGCCGCTGGGGCCAACGTCCTGACTTTC.